By share of the sample, the clone carrying this T cell receptor (beta chain) is medium-sized. Described time point: blood at routine non-recurrence follow-up after resection. Extraction of whole RNA from tumor, nontumor lung or frozen PBMC preceded unsorted sequencing. These data belong to a study of spatial heterogeneity in lung cancer. Whole-study context: In cases with available follow-up PBMC samples, these were sequenced at a median of roughly two years after resection.

MiXCR, applied by TCRdb to the 5' RACE reads, yields one record per CDR3 protein. The sample holds about 15,000 distinct CDR3 sequences, 5% to 7.5% seen once. Sequenced here: PBMCs, sampled at follow-up. This sequence was found in a male donor with early-stage non-small cell lung cancer.

The CDR3 protein is CASSDNGPYEQYF. The CDR3 region has the DNA TGTGCCAGCAGTGATAACGGTCCCTACGAGCAGTACTTC. The rearrangement joins TRBV2 to TRBJ2-7; no firm D call. V lost 3 bases and J 2 bases, leaving 8 bases between the germline ends. The CDR3 is 13 residues long. Germline V lookup: CDR1 SNHLY, CDR2 FYNNEI.